This entry concerns a single T cell receptor (beta chain). This entry comes from a study of follicular helper T cells after annual influenza vaccination. Study background: Some donors were sampled over the 2013-2014, 2014-2015 and 2015-2016 vaccinations.

The CDR3 spans 16 residues. The V segment lost 5 bases and the J segment 10 bases; nucleotides outside the gene matches: 14. Germline values: CDR1 KGHSH, CDR2 LQKENI. TCRB sequencing was done at Survey resolution level. Assay: immunoSEQ multiplex PCR; the TCRdb copy retains only in-frame clones and omits some. The profile shows thousands of clones, 82% of them singletons. As to time point: 2015-2016 season, pre-vaccination. Each time point used about 35 to 110 mL of blood. The clonotype was recovered from an adult who received the influenza vaccine. The genes are TRBV18 and TRBJ1-6, with 7 bases fitting TRBD1. Source: CXCR5+ CD38- circulating T follicular helper cells from blood, taken on the day of influenza vaccination. Regarding subset: circulating Tfh, non-naive CD4+CXCR5+PD-1+ (ICOS+CD38+ or ICOS-CD38-). CDR3 bases: TGTGCCAGCTCAGTCACAGGGGTCCCCCTTTGGTCACCCCTCCACTTT. It yields the protein CASSVTGVPLWSPLHF.